Sequencing of this TCR beta chain was carried out in a study of cytomegalovirus exposure and HLA in healthy donors. V lost 6 bases, J lost 3 bases, and 12 bases lay in between. The CDR3 length is 13 residues. The V gene's germline CDR1 is MNHEY and CDR2 SVGAGI. Vbeta (60) and Jbeta (13) primers were used in the PCR. Repertoires were generated with immunoSEQ multiplex PCR, while TCRdb's copy carries only in-frame clones and drops some. The table includes approximately 160,000 clones, less than 90% detected once. Sequenced: PBMCs. The chain uses TRBV6-5 and TRBJ2-7, with D possibly TRBD2 on 5 matching bases. This receptor was identified in a man aged 50 or older in good health and CMV-seropositive. CDR3 amino acids: CASRRAGNYEQYF. In DNA form, the CDR3 reads TGTGCCAGCAGGCGGGCTGGAAACTACGAGCAGTACTTC.